The next 5 T cell receptor beta chains were all read from a single sample in a study of T cell clonality in common variable immunodeficiency. Produced via immunoSEQ multiplex PCR; TCRdb's table is partial and in-frame only. The data show more than 35,000 clones, with none appearing a single time. Sequenced: peripheral blood mononuclear cells. The receptors stem from a person between 18 and 70 years old in good health.

The table lists this clone with many counts. This chain's CDR3 is CASSPSLLQETQYF. The CDR3 bases that were read are TGCGCCAGCAGCCCCTCCTTGTTACAAGAGACC. The chain has TRBV5-1 and TRBJ2-5; D gene ambiguous. The read stops 3 residues short of the end of the CDR3; the missing end is completed from the germline J gene. CDR3 length: 14 residues. V was shortened by 4 bases and J by 2 bases, with 12 bases between the two germline ends. CDR1 is SGHRS and CDR2 is YFSETQ in the germline V gene.

This clone appeared many times. CDR3 bases read: TGCGCCAGCAGTCTAGGCCCTAGCAATCAGCCC. Amino acid sequence: CASSLGPSNQP. The entire CDR3 sequence reads CASSLGPSNQPQHF. J is TRBJ1-5 and V is TRBV10-2; the D is unclear. The read finishes 3 residues shy of the CDR3 end, and the germline J gene is used to complete it. Germline CDR1 WSHSY, CDR2 SAAADI. This CDR3 region has 14 residues. V was pared by 5 bases and J by 0 bases, with 8 bases between.

This clone was counted at least ten times. The CDR3 end falls 3 residues outside the read, so it is completed with the germline J gene. The rearrangement links TRBV5-6 to TRBJ2-1; the D gene is possibly TRBD1 (7 bases). V lost 3 bases and J lost 5, with 15 bases in between. CDR1 is SGHDT, CDR2 YYEEEE, per germline. CDR3 size: 15 residues. The DNA read from the CDR3 is TGTGCCAGCAGCTGGAGGCAGGGGGGTGACAATGAG. This gives the protein CASSWRQGGDNE. The whole CDR3 reads CASSWRQGGDNEQFF. Combining the CDR3 with reference TRBV5-6 and TRBJ2-1 gives the whole variable domain DAGVTQSPTHLIKTRGQQVTLRCSPKSGHDTVSWYQQALGQGPQFIFQYYEEEERQRGNFPDRFSGHQFPNYSSELNVNALLLGDSALYLCASSWRQGGDNEQFFGPGTRLTVL.

Many counts were recorded for this clone. The sequence runs out 3 residues before the end of the CDR3; the remainder is reconstructed from the germline J gene. The chain carries TRBV19 and TRBJ2-1; D is ambiguous. V shed 10 bases and J shed 4 bases, with 11 bases lying between them. Germline V gene lookup returns CDR1 LNHDA and CDR2 SQIVND (reference sequence). The CDR3 loop spans 12 amino acids. The DNA read from the CDR3 is TGTGCCACCCTCGGAGCGTACAATGAG. This encodes CATLGAYNE. The CDR3, in full, reads CATLGAYNEQFF.

Many counts were recorded for this clone. Coverage ceases 3 residues before the CDR3 finishes, and the germline J gene fills in the end. The chain is built from TRBV30 and TRBJ2-5, with 11 positions matching TRBD2. CDR3 size: 16 residues. Germline lookup yields CDR1 GTSNPN and CDR2 SVGIG (reference sequence). The junction had 10 bases not matched to a gene; V was cut back by 2 bases and J by 5 bases. The CDR3 here is CAWSSSGRARRETQYF. The CDR3 bases that were read are TGTGCCTGGAGTAGTAGCGGGAGGGCCCGGAGGGAGACC.